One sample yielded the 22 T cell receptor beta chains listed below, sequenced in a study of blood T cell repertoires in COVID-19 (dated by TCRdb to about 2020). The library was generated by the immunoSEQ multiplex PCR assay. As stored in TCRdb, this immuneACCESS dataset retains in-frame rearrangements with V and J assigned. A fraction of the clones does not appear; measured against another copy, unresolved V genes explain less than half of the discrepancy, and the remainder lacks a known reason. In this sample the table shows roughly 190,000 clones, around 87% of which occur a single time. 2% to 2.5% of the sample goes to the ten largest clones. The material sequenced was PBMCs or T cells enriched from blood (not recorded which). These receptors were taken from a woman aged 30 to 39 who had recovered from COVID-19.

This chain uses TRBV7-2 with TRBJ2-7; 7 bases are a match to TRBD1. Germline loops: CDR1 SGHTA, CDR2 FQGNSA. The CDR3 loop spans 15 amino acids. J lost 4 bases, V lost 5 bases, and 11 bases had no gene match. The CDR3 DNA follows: TGTGCCAGCAGCCAGACAGGGCTTAGGGGTTACGAGCAGTACTTC. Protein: CASSQTGLRGYEQYF. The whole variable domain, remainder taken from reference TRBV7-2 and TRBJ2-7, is GAGVSQSPSNKVTEKGKDVELRCDPISGHTALYWYRQSLGQGLEFLIYFQGNSAPDKSGLPSDRFSAERTGGSVSTLTIQRTQQEDSAVYLCASSQTGLRGYEQYFGPGTRLTVT.

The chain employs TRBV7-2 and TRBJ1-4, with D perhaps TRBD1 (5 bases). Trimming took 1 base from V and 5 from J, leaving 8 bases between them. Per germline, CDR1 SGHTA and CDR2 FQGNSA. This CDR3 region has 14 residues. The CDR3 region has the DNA TGTGCCAGCAGCTTAGGGGGCCTAAATGAAAAACTGTTTTTT. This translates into CASSLGGLNEKLFF. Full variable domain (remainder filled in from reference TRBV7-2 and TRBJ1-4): GAGVSQSPSNKVTEKGKDVELRCDPISGHTALYWYRQSLGQGLEFLIYFQGNSAPDKSGLPSDRFSAERTGGSVSTLTIQRTQQEDSAVYLCASSLGGLNEKLFFGSGTQLSVL.

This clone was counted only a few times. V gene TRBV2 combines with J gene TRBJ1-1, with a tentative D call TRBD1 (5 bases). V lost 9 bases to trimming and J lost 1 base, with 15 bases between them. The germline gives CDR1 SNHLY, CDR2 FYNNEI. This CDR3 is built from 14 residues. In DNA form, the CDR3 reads TGTGCCAGTCGACGGGGGACGGCGAACACTGAAGCTTTCTTT. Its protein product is CASRRGTANTEAFF.

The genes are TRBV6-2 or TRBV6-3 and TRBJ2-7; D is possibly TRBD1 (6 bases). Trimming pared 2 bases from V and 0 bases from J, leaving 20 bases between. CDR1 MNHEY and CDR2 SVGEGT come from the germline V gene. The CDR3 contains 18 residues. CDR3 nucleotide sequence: TGTGCCAGCAGTTACGCCTCCACAGGGCGTTGGGGCTCCTACGAGCAGTACTTC. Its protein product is CASSYASTGRWGSYEQYF.

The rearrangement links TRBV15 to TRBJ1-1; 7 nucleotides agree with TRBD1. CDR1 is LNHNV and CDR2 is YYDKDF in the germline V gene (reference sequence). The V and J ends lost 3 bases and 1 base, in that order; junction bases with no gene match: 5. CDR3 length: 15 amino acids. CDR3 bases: TGTGCCACCAGCAGCGGGGACAGACCGAACACTGAAGCTTTCTTT. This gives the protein CATSSGDRPNTEAFF. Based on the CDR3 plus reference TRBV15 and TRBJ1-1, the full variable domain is DAMVIQNPRYQVTQFGKPVTLSCSQTLNHNVMYWYQQKSSQAPKLLFHYYDKDFNNEADTPDNFQSRRPNTSFCFLDIRSPGLGDTAMYLCATSSGDRPNTEAFFGQGTRLTVV.

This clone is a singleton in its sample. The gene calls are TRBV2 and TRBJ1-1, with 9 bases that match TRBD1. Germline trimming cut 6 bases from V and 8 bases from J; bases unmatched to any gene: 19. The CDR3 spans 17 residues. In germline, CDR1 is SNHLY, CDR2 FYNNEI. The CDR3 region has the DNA TGTGCCAGCAGCACGTACTTCACAGGGGGCGTTCAAGAGGAAGCTTTCTTT. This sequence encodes CASSTYFTGGVQEEAFF.

The CDR3 here is CASSQDLGGTQETQYF. The DNA for the CDR3 is TGTGCCAGCAGCCAAGATTTAGGGGGTACCCAAGAGACCCAGTACTTC. The chain has TRBV4-2 and TRBJ2-5, with D perhaps matching TRBD1 (6 bases). Per germline, CDR1 LGHNA and CDR2 YNFKEQ. CDR3 length: 16 amino acids. Trimming cost V 0 bases and J 1 base, with 12 bases left between them.

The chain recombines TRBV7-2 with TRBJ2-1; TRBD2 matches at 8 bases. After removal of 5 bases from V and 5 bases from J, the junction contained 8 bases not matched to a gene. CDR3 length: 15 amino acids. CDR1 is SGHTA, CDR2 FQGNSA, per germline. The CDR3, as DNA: TGTGCCAGCAGCCCCCAGACTAGCGACCACAATGAGCAGTTCTTC. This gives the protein CASSPQTSDHNEQFF.

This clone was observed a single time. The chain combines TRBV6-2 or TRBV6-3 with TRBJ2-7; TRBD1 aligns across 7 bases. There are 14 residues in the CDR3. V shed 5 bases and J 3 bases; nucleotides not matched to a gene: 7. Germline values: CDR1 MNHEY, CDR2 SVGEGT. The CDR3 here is CASSNRDSGYEQYF. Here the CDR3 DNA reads TGTGCCAGCAGTAACCGGGACAGCGGCTACGAGCAGTACTTC.

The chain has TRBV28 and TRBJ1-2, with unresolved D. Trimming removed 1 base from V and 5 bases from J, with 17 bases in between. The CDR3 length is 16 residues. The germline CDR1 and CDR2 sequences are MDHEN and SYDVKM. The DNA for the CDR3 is TGTGCCAGCAGTTTATTCGCCGAAGAAGATACATATGGCTACACCTTC. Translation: CASSLFAEEDTYGYTF.

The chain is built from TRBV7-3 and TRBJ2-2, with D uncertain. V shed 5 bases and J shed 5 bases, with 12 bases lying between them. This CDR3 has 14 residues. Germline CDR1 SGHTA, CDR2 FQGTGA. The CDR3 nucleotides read TGTGCCAGCAGCCCCCCCAGGTGGACCGGGGAGCTGTTTTTT. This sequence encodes CASSPPRWTGELFF.

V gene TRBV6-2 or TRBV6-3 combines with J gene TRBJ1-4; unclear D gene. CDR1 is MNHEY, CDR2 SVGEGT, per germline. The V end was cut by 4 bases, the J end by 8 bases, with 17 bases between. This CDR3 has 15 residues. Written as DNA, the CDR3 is TGTGCCAGCAGTTGGAGCGGGGTCGGAAACGAAAAACTGTTTTTT. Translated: CASSWSGVGNEKLFF.

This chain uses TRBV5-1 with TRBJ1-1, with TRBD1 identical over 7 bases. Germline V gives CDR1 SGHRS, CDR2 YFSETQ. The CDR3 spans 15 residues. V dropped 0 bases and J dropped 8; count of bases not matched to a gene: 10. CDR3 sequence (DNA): TGCGCCAGCAGCTTGGAGCCAGGGGGAAATCCGGAAGCTTTCTTT. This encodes CASSLEPGGNPEAFF.

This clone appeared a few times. In DNA form, the CDR3 reads TGTGCCAGCAGTTTAAGGGGGACGAGCAATCAGCCCCAGCATTTT. This encodes CASSLRGTSNQPQHF. The chain combines TRBV27 with TRBJ1-5; tentative D call: TRBD1 (6 bases). The CDR3 runs to 15 residues. CDR1 MNHEY and CDR2 SMNVEV come from the germline V gene (reference sequence). Trimming stripped 2 bases from V and 1 base from J, with 9 bases between.

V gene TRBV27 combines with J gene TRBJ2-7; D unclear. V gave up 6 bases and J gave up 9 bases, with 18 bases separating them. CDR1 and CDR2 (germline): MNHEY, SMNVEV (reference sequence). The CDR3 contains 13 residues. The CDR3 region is CASSRVKALGQYF. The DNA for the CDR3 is TGTGCCAGCAGCCGAGTAAAAGCTCTCGGGCAGTACTTC.

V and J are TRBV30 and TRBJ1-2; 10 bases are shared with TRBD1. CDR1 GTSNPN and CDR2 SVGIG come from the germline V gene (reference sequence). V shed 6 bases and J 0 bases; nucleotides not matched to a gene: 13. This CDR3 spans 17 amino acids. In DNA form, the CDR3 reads TGTGCCTGCCTAACGAGGGGACAGGGGTTAGCTAACTATGGCTACACCTTC. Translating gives CACLTRGQGLANYGYTF.

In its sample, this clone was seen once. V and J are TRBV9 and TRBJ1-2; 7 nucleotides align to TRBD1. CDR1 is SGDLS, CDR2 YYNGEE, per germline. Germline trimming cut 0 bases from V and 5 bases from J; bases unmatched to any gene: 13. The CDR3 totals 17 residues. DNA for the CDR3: TGTGCCAGCAGCGTAGACGATGGACAGGCGGACCTATATGGCTACACCTTC. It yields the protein CASSVDDGQADLYGYTF.

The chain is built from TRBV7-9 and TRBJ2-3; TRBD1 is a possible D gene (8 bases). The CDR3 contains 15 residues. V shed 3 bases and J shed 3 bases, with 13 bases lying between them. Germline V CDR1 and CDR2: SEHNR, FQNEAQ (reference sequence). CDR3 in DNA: TGTGCCAGCAGCTTGACAGGGGAGGGGACAGATACGCAGTATTTT. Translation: CASSLTGEGTDTQYF. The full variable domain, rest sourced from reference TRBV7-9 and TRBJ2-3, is DTGVSQNPRHKITKRGQNVTFRCDPISEHNRLYWYRQTLGQGPEFLTYFQNEAQLEKSRLLSDRFSAERPKGSFSTLEIQRTEQGDSAMYLCASSLTGEGTDTQYFGPGTRLTVL.

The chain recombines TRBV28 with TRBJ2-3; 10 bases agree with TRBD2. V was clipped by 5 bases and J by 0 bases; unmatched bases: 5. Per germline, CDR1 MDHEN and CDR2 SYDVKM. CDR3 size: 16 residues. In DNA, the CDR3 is TGTGCCAGCAGTCAAGGACTAGCGGCTAGCACAGATACGCAGTATTTT. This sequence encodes CASSQGLAASTDTQYF. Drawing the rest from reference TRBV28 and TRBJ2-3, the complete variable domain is DVKVTQSSRYLVKRTGEKVFLECVQDMDHENMFWYRQDPGLGLRLIYFSYDVKMKEKGDIPEGYSVSREKKERFSLILESASTNQTSMYLCASSQGLAASTDTQYFGPGTRLTVL.

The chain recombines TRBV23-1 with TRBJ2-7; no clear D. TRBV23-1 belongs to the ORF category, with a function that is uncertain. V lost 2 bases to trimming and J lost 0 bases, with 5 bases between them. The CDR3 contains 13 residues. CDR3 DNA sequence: TGCGCCAGCAGTCAACAGAACTCCTACGAGCAGTACTTC. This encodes CASSQQNSYEQYF.

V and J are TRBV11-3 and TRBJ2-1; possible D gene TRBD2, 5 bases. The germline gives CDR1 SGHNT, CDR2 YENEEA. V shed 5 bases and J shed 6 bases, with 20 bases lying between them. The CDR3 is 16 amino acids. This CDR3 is CASSPGFGHLFNEQFF. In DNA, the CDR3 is TGTGCCAGCAGCCCGGGGTTTGGGCATTTATTCAATGAGCAGTTCTTC.

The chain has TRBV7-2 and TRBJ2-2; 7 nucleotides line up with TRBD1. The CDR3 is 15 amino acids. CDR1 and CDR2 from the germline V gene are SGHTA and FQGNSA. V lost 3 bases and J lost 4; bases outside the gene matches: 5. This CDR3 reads CASSLRGLLTGELFF. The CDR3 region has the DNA TGTGCCAGCAGCTTGAGGGGGCTTCTCACCGGGGAGCTGTTTTTT.